The entry that follows covers one T cell receptor beta chain sequence. Its matching antigen is unknown. The CDR3 end shows no conserved phenylalanine or tryptophan, and so a read error is likely. The entry originates in a study of tumor-infiltrating lymphocytes in primary liver carcinoma. On the study more broadly: About 3.5 to 7.13 million productive TCRbeta reads were obtained from the samples, with similar numbers across tissue types. The study, taken as a whole, reports: The study found only about 8-24% of top clones in all five tumor regions. The difference in top-250-clone fraction between tumors and blood was significant, favoring tumors (p = 0.039).

Production of TCR beta cDNA used 400 to 650 ng total RNA together with a constant-region primer. Nested multiplex PCR, run for three rounds with slightly modified ARM-PCR, yielded TCR beta libraries. The study ran its first two PCR rounds for roughly 9 cycles each, using TRBV1-TRBV30 forward primers and a C-beta reverse primer. TCRdb reprocessed the multiplex PCR reads with MiXCR, giving one entry per CDR3 protein. This repertoire shows about 210,000 distinct CDR3 sequences, 70% to 90% found once; its top ten account for 15% to 20%. CDR3 length: 14 residues. From germline, CDR1 is SGHNT and CDR2 YENEEA. For each extraction, RNA and DNA were obtained together from 20-30 mg of unsorted bulk tissue.

Sequenced input: tumor tissue from primary liver carcinoma. The chain links TRBV11-3 to TRBJ2-1; maybe TRBD2 (5 bases). The origin of this receptor is a man in his forties with primary liver carcinoma and hepatitis B virus infection. CDR3 nucleotide sequence: TGTTCCAGCGGTTTAGGCGTCTCGAACAATGAGCAGTTCCTC. This codes for CSSGLGVSNNEQFL.